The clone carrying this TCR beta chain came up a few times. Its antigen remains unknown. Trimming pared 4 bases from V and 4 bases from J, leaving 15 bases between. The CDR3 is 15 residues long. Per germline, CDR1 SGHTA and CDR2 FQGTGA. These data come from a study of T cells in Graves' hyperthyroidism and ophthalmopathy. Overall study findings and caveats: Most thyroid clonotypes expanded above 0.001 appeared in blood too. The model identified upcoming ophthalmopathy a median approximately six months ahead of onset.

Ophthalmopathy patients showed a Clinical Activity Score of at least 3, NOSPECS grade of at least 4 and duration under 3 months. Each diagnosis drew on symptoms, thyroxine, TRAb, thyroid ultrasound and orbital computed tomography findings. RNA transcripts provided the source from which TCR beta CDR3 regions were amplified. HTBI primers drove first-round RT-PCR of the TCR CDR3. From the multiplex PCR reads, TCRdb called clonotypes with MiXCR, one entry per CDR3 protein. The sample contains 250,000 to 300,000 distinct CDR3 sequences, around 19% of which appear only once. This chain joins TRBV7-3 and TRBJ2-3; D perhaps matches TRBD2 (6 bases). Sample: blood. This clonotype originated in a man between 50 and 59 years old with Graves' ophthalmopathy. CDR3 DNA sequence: TGTGCCAGCAGCTCACGGCCGGGAGCCTCAGATACGCAGTATTTT. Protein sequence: CASSSRPGASDTQYF.